These 20 T cell receptor beta chains came from one sample sequenced in a study of cytomegalovirus exposure and HLA in healthy donors. The table came from immunoSEQ multiplex PCR; TCRdb's copy has only in-frame clones and leaves some out. Of 80,000 to 90,000 clones listed, roughly 97% are singletons. The sequencing input was PBMCs. Receptors were obtained from a man aged 18 to 30 in good health and CMV-seronegative.

CDR3 residues: CASSWDREGAGVRETQYF. The CDR3 coding sequence is TGTGCCAGCAGCTGGGACAGGGAGGGAGCGGGAGTAAGGGAGACCCAGTACTTC. This rearrangement joins TRBV7-9 to TRBJ2-5; maybe TRBD1 (9 bases). The CDR3 sequence is 18 residues long. Germline V gene sequence: CDR1 SEHNR, CDR2 FQNEAQ (reference sequence). V lost 4 bases to trimming and J lost 5 bases, with 26 bases between them.

The V and J genes are TRBV28 and TRBJ2-5; D uncertain. The V gene's germline CDR1 is MDHEN and CDR2 SYDVKM. The V gene lost 7 bases and the J gene lost 5 bases, with 11 bases spanning the gap. The CDR3 extends over 12 amino acids. In DNA, the CDR3 is TGTGCCAGCACAATTTCGCGGGAGACCCAGTACTTC. This encodes CASTISRETQYF.

CDR3 loop: CASTKAGTGLLEQYF. The CDR3 DNA follows: TGTGCCAGCACCAAAGCCGGGACAGGCCTCCTCGAGCAGTACTTC. The chain combines TRBV28 with TRBJ2-7; 8 positions agree with TRBD1. V trimming: 7 bases; J trimming: 6 bases; junction bases outside the gene matches: 14. Germline assignment: CDR1 MDHEN and CDR2 SYDVKM. This CDR3 comprises 15 residues.

The chain combines TRBV25-1 with TRBJ2-2; D unclear. CDR3 size: 14 residues. Trimming removed 3 bases at V and 6 bases at J, with 11 bases between. Germline assignment: CDR1 MGHDK and CDR2 SYGVNS. The DNA of the CDR3 is TGTGCCAGCAGTGAGGTACGAGGCTCCGGGGAGCTGTTTTTT. This encodes CASSEVRGSGELFF. The full variable domain, with the rest looked up from reference TRBV25-1 and TRBJ2-2, is EADIYQTPRYLVIGTGKKITLECSQTMGHDKMYWYQQDPGMELHLIHYSYGVNSTEKGDLSSESTVSRIRTEHFPLTLESARPSHTSQYLCASSEVRGSGELFFGEGSRLTVL.

The chain employs TRBV4-1 and TRBJ1-1; D uncertain. Trimming took off 0 bases at V and 5 bases at J, with 13 bases between the two ends. Germline CDR1 reads MGHRA; CDR2 reads YSYEKL. The CDR3 spans 15 residues. The CDR3 protein is CASSQDIWSRTEAFF. As DNA, the CDR3 is TGCGCCAGCAGCCAAGATATTTGGAGTCGGACTGAAGCTTTCTTT.

The genes are TRBV7-3 and TRBJ2-3, with D tentatively TRBD2 (5 bases). The CDR3 extends over 14 amino acids. Germline lookup yields CDR1 SGHTA and CDR2 FQGTGA. V lost 4 bases to trimming and J lost 2 bases, with 10 bases between them. The CDR3 nucleotides are TGTGCCAGCAGCTCCGGGGTCCTCACAGATACGCAGTATTTT. Encoded protein: CASSSGVLTDTQYF.

This sequence joins TRBV28 and TRBJ2-7, with TRBD1 matching over 10 bases. V gave up 3 bases and J gave up 6 bases; unmatched junction bases: 5. This CDR3 region has 14 residues. Germline assignment: CDR1 MDHEN and CDR2 SYDVKM. In DNA form, the CDR3 reads TGTGCCAGCAGTTTGGGGACAGGGGTATCCGAGCAGTACTTC. Translated: CASSLGTGVSEQYF. The whole variable domain, remainder taken from reference TRBV28 and TRBJ2-7, is DVKVTQSSRYLVKRTGEKVFLECVQDMDHENMFWYRQDPGLGLRLIYFSYDVKMKEKGDIPEGYSVSREKKERFSLILESASTNQTSMYLCASSLGTGVSEQYFGPGTRLTVT.

This clone is a singleton in its sample. V gene TRBV27 combines with J gene TRBJ1-1, with D unresolved. CDR1 MNHEY and CDR2 SMNVEV come from the germline V gene (reference sequence). The CDR3 covers 13 residues. V was clipped by 1 base and J by 2 bases, with 5 bases between them. The CDR3 here is CASSLWANTEAFF. In DNA, the CDR3 is TGTGCCAGCAGTTTATGGGCCAACACTGAAGCTTTCTTT.

Remarks on this clone: The germline gene is not matched at one end of the junction; a read error may be the cause. Other DNA sequences in the same sample also yield this CDR3. The V and J genes are TRBV5-4 and TRBJ1-3, with 11 nucleotides matching TRBD1. This CDR3 is 16 amino acids long. CDR1 and CDR2 (germline): SGHNT, YYREEE (reference sequence). CDR3 DNA sequence: TGTGCCAGTAGCTCCCCCCGGACAGGGGGCGAAAACACCATATATTTT. It yields the protein CASSSPRTGGENTIYF.

This chain joins TRBV30 and TRBJ2-7, with TRBD1 matching over 7 bases. V was pared by 4 bases and J by 3 bases, with 9 bases of the junction left unmatched. The CDR3 contains 14 residues. CDR1 is GTSNPN, CDR2 SVGIG, per germline (reference sequence). The CDR3 DNA follows: TGTGCCTGGACCCCGGGACAGCTCAACTACGAGCAGTACTTC. It is translated as CAWTPGQLNYEQYF.

The chain couples TRBV5-1 to TRBJ1-2, with D possibly TRBD1 on 5 matching bases. Trimming stripped 5 bases from V and 7 bases from J, with 15 bases between. Germline V gives CDR1 SGHRS, CDR2 YFSETQ. CDR3 length equals 13 residues. CDR3 residues: CASRPAGTSGYTF. The CDR3 nucleotides read TGCGCCAGCAGGCCCGCCGGGACTAGTGGCTACACCTTC.

V and J are TRBV10-3 and TRBJ2-2; 9 bases map to TRBD2. The V gene's germline CDR1 is ENHRY and CDR2 SYGVKD. Germline trimming cut 3 bases from V and 6 bases from J; bases unmatched to any gene: 5. This CDR3 is built from 15 residues. In DNA form, the CDR3 reads TGTGCCATCAGTGACTCAGCGGGAGGATCCGGGGAGCTGTTTTTT. Its protein product is CAISDSAGGSGELFF.

A single count supports this clone. The chain recombines TRBV28 with TRBJ2-2; D is unresolved. CDR3 length equals 13 residues. Looked up from germline, CDR1 is MDHEN and CDR2 is SYDVKM. With 10 bases removed from V and 5 bases from J, the gap between germline ends came to 14 bases. The DNA for the CDR3 is TGTGCCACCTTAACTGCTTCTACCGGGGAGCTGTTTTTT. Translated, it gives CATLTASTGELFF.

The rearrangement uses TRBV7-2 and TRBJ2-2; D is perhaps TRBD2 (5 bases). Germline lookup yields CDR1 SGHTA and CDR2 FQGNSA. There are 13 residues in the CDR3. V was shortened by 1 base and J by 8 bases, with 8 bases between the two germline ends. CDR3 sequence: CASSLVRAGELFF. Written as DNA, the CDR3 is TGTGCCAGCAGCTTAGTGAGGGCTGGGGAGCTGTTTTTT. Full variable domain (outside the CDR3, taken from reference TRBV7-2 and TRBJ2-2): GAGVSQSPSNKVTEKGKDVELRCDPISGHTALYWYRQSLGQGLEFLIYFQGNSAPDKSGLPSDRFSAERTGGSVSTLTIQRTQQEDSAVYLCASSLVRAGELFFGEGSRLTVL.

The V and J genes are TRBV11-2 and TRBJ1-4; no firm D call. Germline-derived CDR1 and CDR2 are SGHAT and FQNNGV. V dropped 2 bases and J dropped 6 bases, with 10 bases sitting between them. This CDR3 is built from 14 residues. The CDR3 here is CASSLIRADEKLFF. The CDR3 region has the DNA TGTGCCAGCAGCTTAATTAGAGCGGATGAAAAACTGTTTTTT.

This chain connects TRBV6-1 to TRBJ2-3, with D possibly being TRBD2 (6 bases). The CDR3 contains 15 residues. Germline values: CDR1 MNHNS, CDR2 SASEGT. The V end lost 1 base, the J end lost 0 bases, and 8 bases lay between the germline ends. CDR3 DNA: TGTGCCAGCAGTGAAGGGAGGGCTAGCACAGATACGCAGTATTTT. Residues: CASSEGRASTDTQYF.

The CDR3 DNA sequence: TGTGCCAGCAGCAAGACGAAAAGTCGGGGGAGTCGGGAGCAGTACGTC. It yields the protein CASSKTKSRGSREQYV. The chain joins TRBV21-1 to TRBJ2-7; the listed D gene, TRBD2, was not tested against the DNA. TRBV21-1 is termed a pseudogene. The CDR3 covers 16 residues.

The chain employs TRBV6-6 and TRBJ2-7; D is uncertain. Trimming took 5 bases from V and 2 from J, leaving 13 bases between them. The CDR3 runs 14 residues. CDR1 MNHNY and CDR2 SVGAGI come from the germline V gene (reference sequence). In nucleotides, the CDR3 is TGTGCCAGCAGTCCCGGTCCGAGCCCCTACGAGCAGTACTTC. This translates into CASSPGPSPYEQYF.

The V call is TRBV18, the J call TRBJ2-2, with 8 bases lining up with TRBD2. Germline V gives CDR1 KGHSH, CDR2 LQKENI. The CDR3 consists of 16 residues. V gave up 0 bases and J gave up 3 bases; unmatched junction bases: 3. The CDR3 sequence is CASSPPTGGDTGELFF. The CDR3 nucleotides read TGTGCCAGCTCACCACCGACGGGGGGGGACACCGGGGAGCTGTTTTTT.

In DNA, the CDR3 is TGTGCCAGCAGTTCGGGACTAGAGTTAGATACGCAGTATTTT. It yields the protein CASSSGLELDTQYF. The J gene is TRBJ2-3, the V gene TRBV27, with 8 nucleotides matching TRBD2. The V segment lost 4 bases and the J segment 5 bases; nucleotides outside the gene matches: 5. Per the germline V gene, CDR1 is MNHEY and CDR2 is SMNVEV (reference sequence). This CDR3 comprises 14 residues.